This TCR beta chain was sequenced for a study of blood T cells in healthy people across ages. The sample holds a few counts of this clonotype. What it binds is unknown. Findings and limits, study-wide: Considered underestimates were the diversity estimates obtained from one million T cells.

A second PCR, run for roughly 7 to 11 cycles, used a sample-barcoded 5' primer plus a J-beta primer mix. TCRdb independently ran MiXCR on the 5' RACE reads; one entry per CDR3 protein. The sample lists hundreds of thousands of distinct CDR3 sequences; 20% to 25% were seen once. Individuals who donated were healthy Caucasians from Russia aged about 6 to 100. These data were also reused for a study on T cells of mothers and their children. That paper adds: T cell clones that were persistent and microchimeric went undetected.

The TCR sequence derives from a boy between 5 and 17 years old in good health. Sequencing was performed on blood.

The CDR3 protein is CASSLAVTGLNNEQFF. Here the CDR3 DNA reads TGCGCCAGCAGCTTGGCAGTAACAGGGTTAAACAATGAGCAGTTCTTC. The J gene is TRBJ2-7, the V gene TRBV5-1, with D possibly TRBD1 on 6 matching bases. The J call may be mistaken, given a closer DNA end match to TRBJ2-1. In germline, CDR1 is SGHRS, CDR2 YFSETQ. CDR3 length: 16 amino acids.